This TCR beta chain appears in the sequencing data of a study of blood T cell repertoires in COVID-19. Across the whole study: Sites across the United States, Italy and Spain contributed samples from acute and convalescent COVID-19. In each case, the material was cDNA or gDNA derived from T cells, B-cell-depleted T cells, or PBMCs.

The CDR3 sequence is 15 residues long. The V and J ends lost 0 bases and 2 bases respectively, with 10 bases between them. CDR1 and CDR2 (germline): KGHSH, LQKENI. In the study's own analysis: Counts of nucleated cells, estimated from reference gene primer amplification, were obtained. Clones were read by immunoSEQ multiplex PCR, and TCRdb kept only the in-frame ones, dropping some. V and J calls and clone size follow that table, whereas D and trimming were derived from the DNA. The table has about 220,000 clones, 84% seen once. The chain recombines TRBV18 with TRBJ2-5; D may be TRBD1 (6 bases). The source material was peripheral blood. The sequence derives from a man in his forties or fifties with active or convalescent COVID-19. CDR3 sequence: CASSPPTGMQETQYF. CDR3 nucleotide sequence: TGTGCCAGCTCACCACCGACAGGCATGCAAGAGACCCAGTACTTC.